A single sample gave rise to the 3 T cell receptor beta chains below, sequenced in a study of shared clonotypes between healthy human individuals (TCRdb year 2020). The library was generated by the immunoSEQ multiplex PCR assay. The immuneACCESS repertoire file appears here via TCRdb, limited to in-frame rearrangements. These files lack a portion of the clones; in checked studies, under half of the deficit traces to unresolved V genes, and the cause of the others is not known. The sample table shows over a million clones, and around 78% are seen once. 0.5% to 0.6% of the sample lies in the top ten. Material: memory CD4+ T cells from PBMCs. What this sample's cell subset or site label stands for: CD45RA-negative fraction. The receptors come from a man younger than 35 in good health. Some clones in this sample may be carry-over from other donors' samples.

V usage is TRBV5-6 and J usage is TRBJ1-2, with a tentative D call TRBD1 (6 bases). The CDR3 is 16 residues long. The V end was cut by 4 bases, the J end by 2 bases, with 18 bases between. CDR1 and CDR2 from the germline V gene are SGHDT and YYEEEE. CDR3 DNA sequence: TGTGCCAGCAGCGCCCCCGGGCAGGGGACGAACTATGGCTACACCTTC. As protein: CASSAPGQGTNYGYTF.

This chain links TRBV18 with TRBJ2-5; possibly TRBD2 for D (6 bases). With the DNA end fitting TRBJ2-7 better, the J assignment may be wrong. Germline CDR1 reads KGHSH; CDR2 reads LQKENI. The CDR3 has 14 amino acids. CDR3 bases: TGTGCCAGCTCGTCGGGCGGGGACTCCTACGAGCAGTACTTC. Protein: CASSSGGDSYEQYF.

V is TRBV21-1 and J is TRBJ2-7; TRBD1 reflects the table's D call only, with no check against the DNA. TRBV21-1 is recorded as a pseudogene. The CDR3 sequence is 14 residues long. CDR3 sequence reads: CASSAGQGATEQYF. CDR3 bases: TGTGCCAGCAGCGCGGGACAGGGGGCGACCGAGCAGTACTTC.